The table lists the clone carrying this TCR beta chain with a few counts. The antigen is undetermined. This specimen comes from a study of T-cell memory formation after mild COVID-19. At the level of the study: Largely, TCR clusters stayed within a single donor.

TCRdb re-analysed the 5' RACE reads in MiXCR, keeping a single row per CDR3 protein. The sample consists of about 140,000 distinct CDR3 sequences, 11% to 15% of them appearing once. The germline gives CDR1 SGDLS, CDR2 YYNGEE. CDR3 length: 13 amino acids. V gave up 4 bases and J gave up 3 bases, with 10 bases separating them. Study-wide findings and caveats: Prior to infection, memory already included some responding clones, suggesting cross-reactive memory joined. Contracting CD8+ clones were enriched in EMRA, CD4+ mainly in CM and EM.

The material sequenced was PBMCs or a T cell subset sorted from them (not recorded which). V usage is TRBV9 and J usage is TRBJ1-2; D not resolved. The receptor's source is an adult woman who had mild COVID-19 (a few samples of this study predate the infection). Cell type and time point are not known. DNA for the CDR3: TGTGCCAGCAGCACCGAGGTAGACTATGGCTACACCTTC. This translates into CASSTEVDYGYTF.